This T cell receptor (beta chain) was obtained from a study of early T cells in non-severe SARS-CoV-2 infection. Study results and caveats: VDJdb matches were skewed toward anti-spike CD8 T cell responses.

This clonotype appeared a few times. Its antigen is currently unknown. The CDR3 runs 13 residues. Germline CDR1 is KGHSH and CDR2 is LQKENI. Between the trimmed V and J ends, which lost 2 bases and 5 bases, there was a span of 9 bases. Tagging with unique molecular identifiers was applied to individual cDNA molecules. Each CDR3 protein gets one entry after TCRdb re-called the 5' RACE reads with MiXCR. Seen here are fewer than 95,000 distinct CDR3 sequences, roughly 15% observed once, and the top ten hold 5.1%. This chain links TRBV18 with TRBJ2-5, with a weak D call TRBD2 (5 bases). The sequence came from an adult who was a healthcare worker with PCR-confirmed SARS-CoV-2 infection or an uninfected control (not recorded which). The sequenced sample was whole blood, obtained at baseline. CDR3 sequence reads: CASSPRERETQYF. CDR3 bases: TGTGCCAGCTCACCAAGAGAGCGGGAGACCCAGTACTTC.